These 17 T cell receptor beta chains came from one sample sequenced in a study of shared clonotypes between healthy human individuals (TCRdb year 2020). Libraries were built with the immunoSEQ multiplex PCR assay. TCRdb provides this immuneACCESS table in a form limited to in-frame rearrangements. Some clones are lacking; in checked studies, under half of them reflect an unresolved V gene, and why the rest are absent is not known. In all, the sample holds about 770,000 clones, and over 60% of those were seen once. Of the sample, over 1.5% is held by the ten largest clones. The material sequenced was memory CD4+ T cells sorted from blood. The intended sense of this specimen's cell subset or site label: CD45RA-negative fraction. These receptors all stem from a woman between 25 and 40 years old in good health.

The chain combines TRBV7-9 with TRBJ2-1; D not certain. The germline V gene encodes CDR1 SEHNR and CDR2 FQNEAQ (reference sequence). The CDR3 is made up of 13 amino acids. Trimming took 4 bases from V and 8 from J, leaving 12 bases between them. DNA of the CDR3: TGTGCCAGCAGCTCGTCGTTTGTCGATGAGCAGTTCTTC. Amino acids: CASSSSFVDEQFF.

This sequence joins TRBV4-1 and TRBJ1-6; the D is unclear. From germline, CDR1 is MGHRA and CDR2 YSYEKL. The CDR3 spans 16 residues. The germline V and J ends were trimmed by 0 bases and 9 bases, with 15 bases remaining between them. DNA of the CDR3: TGCGCCAGCAGCCAAGAGCCATTCCGCTCAACTTCACCCCTCCACTTT. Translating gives CASSQEPFRSTSPLHF.

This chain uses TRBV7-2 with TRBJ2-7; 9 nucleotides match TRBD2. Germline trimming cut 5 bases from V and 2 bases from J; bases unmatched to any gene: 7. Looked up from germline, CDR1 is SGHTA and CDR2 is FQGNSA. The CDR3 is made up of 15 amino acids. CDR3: CASSRTSELTYEQYF. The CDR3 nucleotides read TGTGCCAGCAGCCGGACTAGCGAGTTAACCTACGAGCAGTACTTC.

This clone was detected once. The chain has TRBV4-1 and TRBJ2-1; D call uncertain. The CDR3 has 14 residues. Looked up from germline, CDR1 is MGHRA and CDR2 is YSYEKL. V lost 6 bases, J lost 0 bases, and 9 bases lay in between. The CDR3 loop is CASRRTGSYNEQFF. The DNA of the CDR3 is TGCGCCAGCAGAAGGACGGGCTCCTACAATGAGCAGTTCTTC.

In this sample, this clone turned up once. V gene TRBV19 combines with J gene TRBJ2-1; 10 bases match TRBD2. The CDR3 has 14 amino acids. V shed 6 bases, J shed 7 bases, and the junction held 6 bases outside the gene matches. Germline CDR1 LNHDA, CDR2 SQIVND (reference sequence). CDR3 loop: CASRALAGRNEQFF. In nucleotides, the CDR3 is TGTGCCAGTAGAGCACTAGCGGGAAGGAATGAGCAGTTCTTC. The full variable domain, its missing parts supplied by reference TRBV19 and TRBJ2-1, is DGGITQSPKYLFRKEGQNVTLSCEQNLNHDAMYWYRQDPGQGLRLIYYSQIVNDFQKGDIAEGYSVSREKKESFPLTVTSAQKNPTAFYLCASRALAGRNEQFFGPGTRLTVL.

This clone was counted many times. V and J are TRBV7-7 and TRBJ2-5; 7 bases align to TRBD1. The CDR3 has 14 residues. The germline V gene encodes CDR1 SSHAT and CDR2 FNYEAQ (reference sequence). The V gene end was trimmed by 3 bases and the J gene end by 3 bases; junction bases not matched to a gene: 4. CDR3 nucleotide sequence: TGTGCCAGCAGCTTCAATCAGGGGGAAGAGACCCAGTACTTC. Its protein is CASSFNQGEETQYF.

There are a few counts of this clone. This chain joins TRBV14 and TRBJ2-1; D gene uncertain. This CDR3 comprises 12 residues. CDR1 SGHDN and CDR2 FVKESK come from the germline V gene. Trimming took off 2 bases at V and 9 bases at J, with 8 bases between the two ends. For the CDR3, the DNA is TGTGCCAGCAGCCAAAACAGAGGTGAGCAGTTCTTC. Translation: CASSQNRGEQFF.

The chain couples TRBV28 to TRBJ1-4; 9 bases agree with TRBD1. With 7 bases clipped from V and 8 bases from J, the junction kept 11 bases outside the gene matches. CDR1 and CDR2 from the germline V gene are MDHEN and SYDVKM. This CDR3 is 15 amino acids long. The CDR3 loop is CASTPDGTGREKLFF. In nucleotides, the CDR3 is TGTGCCAGCACCCCTGACGGGACAGGGCGGGAAAAACTGTTTTTT.

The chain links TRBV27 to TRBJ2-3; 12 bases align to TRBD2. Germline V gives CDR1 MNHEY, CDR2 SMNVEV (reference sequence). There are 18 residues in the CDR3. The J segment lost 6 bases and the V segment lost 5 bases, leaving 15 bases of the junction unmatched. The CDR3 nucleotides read TGTGCCAGCAGTGCTATTAGACTAGCGGGAGTTGTTGTGGATACGCAGTATTTT. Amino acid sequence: CASSAIRLAGVVVDTQYF.

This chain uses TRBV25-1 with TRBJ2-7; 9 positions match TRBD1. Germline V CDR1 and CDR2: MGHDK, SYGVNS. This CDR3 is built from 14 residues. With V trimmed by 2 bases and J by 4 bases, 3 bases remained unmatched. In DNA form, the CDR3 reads TGTGCCAGCAGTGAAGGACAGGGGTTTTACGAGCAGTACTTC. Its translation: CASSEGQGFYEQYF.

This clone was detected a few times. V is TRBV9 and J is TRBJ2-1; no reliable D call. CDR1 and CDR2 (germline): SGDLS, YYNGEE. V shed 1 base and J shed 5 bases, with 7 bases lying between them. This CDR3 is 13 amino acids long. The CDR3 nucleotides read TGTGCCAGCAGCGTAAACTTTGACAATGAGCAGTTCTTC. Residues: CASSVNFDNEQFF.

The CDR3 protein is CASSQPSGGTHNEQFF. In DNA form, the CDR3 reads TGCGCCAGCAGCCAACCTAGCGGAGGGACCCACAATGAGCAGTTCTTC. This chain connects TRBV4-1 to TRBJ2-1, with TRBD2 matching 7 bases. Germline assignment: CDR1 MGHRA and CDR2 YSYEKL. J was trimmed by 5 bases and V by 2 bases; bases with no gene match: 9. The CDR3 covers 16 residues.

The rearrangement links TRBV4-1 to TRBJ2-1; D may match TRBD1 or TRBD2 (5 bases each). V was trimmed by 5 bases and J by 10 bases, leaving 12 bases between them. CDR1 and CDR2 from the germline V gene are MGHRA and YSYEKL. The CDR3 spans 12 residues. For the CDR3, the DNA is TGCGCCAGCAGCTTAGCTTGGGACGAGCAGTTCTTC. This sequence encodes CASSLAWDEQFF.

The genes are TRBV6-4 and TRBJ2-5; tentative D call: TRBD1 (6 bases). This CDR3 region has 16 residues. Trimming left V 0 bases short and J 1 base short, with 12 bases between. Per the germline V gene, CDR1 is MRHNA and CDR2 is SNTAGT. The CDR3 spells CASSDSIQGTQETQYF. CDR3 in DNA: TGTGCCAGCAGTGACTCGATTCAGGGGACCCAAGAGACCCAGTACTTC.

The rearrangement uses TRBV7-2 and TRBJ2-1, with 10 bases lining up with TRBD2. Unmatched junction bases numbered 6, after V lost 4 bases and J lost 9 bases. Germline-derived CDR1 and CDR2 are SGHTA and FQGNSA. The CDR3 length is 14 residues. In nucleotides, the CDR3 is TGTGCCAGCAGCTCCGGGACTAGCGCTTCTGAGCAGTTCTTC. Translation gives CASSSGTSASEQFF.

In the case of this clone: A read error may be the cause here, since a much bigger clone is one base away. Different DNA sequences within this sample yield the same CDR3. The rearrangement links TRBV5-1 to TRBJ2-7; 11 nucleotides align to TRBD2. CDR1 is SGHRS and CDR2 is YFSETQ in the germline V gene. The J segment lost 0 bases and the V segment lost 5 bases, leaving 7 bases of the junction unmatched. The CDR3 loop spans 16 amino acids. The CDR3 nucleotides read TGCGCCAGCAGTCGAACCGGGACTAGCGGCTCCTACGAGCAGTACTTC. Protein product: CASSRTGTSGSYEQYF.

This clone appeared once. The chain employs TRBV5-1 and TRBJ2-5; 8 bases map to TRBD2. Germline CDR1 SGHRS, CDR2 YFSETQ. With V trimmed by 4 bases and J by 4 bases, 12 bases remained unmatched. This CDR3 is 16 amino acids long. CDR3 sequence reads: CASSVPGLGSSETQYF. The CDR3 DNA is TGCGCCAGCAGCGTCCCGGGACTAGGTAGTTCAGAGACCCAGTACTTC.